This T cell receptor (beta chain) appears in the sequencing data of a study of OX40 agonist ivuxolimab in advanced cancers. The wider study: The diagnoses of dose-escalation patients were hepatocellular carcinoma, melanoma, renal cell or head and neck cancer.

Germline CDR1 and CDR2: SGHTA and FQGNSA. The CDR3 is made up of 13 amino acids. V lost 0 bases and J 7 bases, leaving 9 bases between the germline ends. This table comes from immunoSEQ multiplex PCR, and its TCRdb copy is limited to in-frame clones, with some not included. There are tens of thousands of clones in the sample; 90% occur only once, and 0.33% lies in the top ten. Sequenced material: CD4+ or CD8+ T cells sorted from blood, taken in a trial of the OX40 agonist ivuxolimab. V gene TRBV7-2 combines with J gene TRBJ2-5; D perhaps matches TRBD1 (6 bases). This clonotype originated in an adult with an advanced solid tumor such as melanoma, head and neck, liver or kidney cancer. CDR3 loop: CASSLAQQGTQYF. CDR3 DNA sequence: TGTGCCAGCAGCTTAGCACAACAGGGGACCCAGTACTTC.